Listed below are T cell receptor beta chains from one sample, sequenced in a study of blood T cell repertoires in COVID-19. Generated by immunoSEQ multiplex PCR, the TCRdb table keeps only in-frame clones and is missing some. The sample contains about 120,000 clones, 60% to 85% of which appear only once. The sample comprised peripheral blood. The receptors come from a man in his 70s with acute or convalescent COVID-19. CDR3s include the opening cysteine and the closing phenylalanine or tryptophan.

14	TRBV27	CASNPRGLSYEQYF
16	TRBV5-1	CASSSLTSGGFNEQFF
11	TRBV13	CASSLRGEAFF
15	TRBV7-3	CASSLNTGGTGGYTF
13	TRBV5-4	CASSLGQNSPLHF
14	TRBV2	CASSPFQANTEAFF
15	TRBV4-3	CASSQLRTGNYGYTF
13	TRBV11-3	CASSNRGHTEAFF
14	TRBV5-1	CASSAGGGTQTQYF
14	TRBV5-1	CASSLQGQVDGYTF
13	TRBV12-3/TRBV12-4	CASRAGGLGTQYF
13	TRBV13	CASSLNVVYEQYF
19	TRBV5-1	CASSLARSPGQGMNTEAFF
15	TRBV6-2/TRBV6-3	CASSKVGGLSTEAFF
15	TRBV11-1	CASSQDRVNVNEQFF
16	TRBV10-3	CAISENTRKLQETQYF
15	TRBV4-1	CASSQGGREDYGYTF
15	TRBV6-6	CASIPSTGSNYGYTF
14	TRBV5-1	CASSPGLALETQYF
15	TRBV19	CASDRKGGGREKLFF